The 16 T cell receptor beta chains below were found in one sample sequenced in a study of cytomegalovirus exposure and HLA in healthy donors. The study ran its PCR with 60 Vbeta and 13 Jbeta primers. The data were produced by immunoSEQ multiplex PCR, yet TCRdb's version contains in-frame clones alone and is incomplete. Of about 92,000 clones listed, roughly 80% were seen once; the top ten hold approximately 1.2%. The material sequenced was PBMCs. The receptors were gathered from a girl aged 2-10 years in good health and CMV-seropositive.

The V call is TRBV9, the J call TRBJ2-3; no clear D. The germline V and J ends were trimmed by 4 bases and 0 bases, with 9 bases remaining between them. Germline V gives CDR1 SGDLS, CDR2 YYNGEE. The CDR3 contains 14 residues. Written as DNA, the CDR3 is TGTGCCAGCAGCACTCTCTCTAGCACAGATACGCAGTATTTT. This codes for CASSTLSSTDTQYF. The variable domain in full, with the rest retrieved from reference TRBV9 and TRBJ2-3, is DSGVTQTPKHLITATGQRVTLRCSPRSGDLSVYWYQQSLDQGLQFLIQYYNGEERAKGNILERFSAQQFPDLHSELNLSSLELGDSALYFCASSTLSSTDTQYFGPGTRLTVL.

The chain recombines TRBV28 with TRBJ2-4, with D perhaps matching TRBD2 (6 bases). CDR1 is MDHEN, CDR2 SYDVKM, per germline. Trimming removed 3 bases from V and 0 bases from J, with 6 bases in between. The CDR3 runs to 14 residues. The CDR3 bases are TGTGCCAGCAGTTTCGGGGGAGCCAAAAACATTCAGTACTTC. Protein product: CASSFGGAKNIQYF.

V usage is TRBV28 and J usage is TRBJ1-5; no clear D. Trimming took 7 bases from V and 7 from J, leaving 20 bases between them. The CDR3 is 15 amino acids. CDR1 MDHEN and CDR2 SYDVKM come from the germline V gene. The CDR3 sequence is CASTVGGLVGQPQHF. The CDR3 nucleotides are TGTGCCAGCACCGTCGGAGGGCTAGTAGGGCAGCCCCAGCATTTT.

Here the CDR3 reads CASSVAPSGQETQYF. Here the CDR3 DNA reads TGTGCCAGCAGCGTAGCCCCTAGCGGCCAAGAGACCCAGTACTTC. The V call is TRBV9, the J call TRBJ2-5, with 7 bases lining up with TRBD2. Germline CDR1 and CDR2: SGDLS and YYNGEE. The junction had 3 bases not matched to a gene; V was cut back by 0 bases and J by 1 base. This CDR3 comprises 15 residues.

J is TRBJ2-1 and V is TRBV7-9; the match to TRBD2 covers 7 bases. Trimming cost V 7 bases and J 5 bases; bases outside gene matches: 11. This CDR3 contains 15 residues. Looked up from germline, CDR1 is SEHNR and CDR2 is FQNEAQ (reference sequence). The CDR3 sequence is CASMGRQAGNNEQFF. DNA for the CDR3: TGTGCCAGCATGGGAAGGCAAGCGGGGAACAATGAGCAGTTCTTC.

In its sample, this clone was seen once. The chain links TRBV19 to TRBJ2-5, with TRBD2 identical over 8 bases. Germline V gene data show CDR1 as LNHDA and CDR2 as SQIVND (reference sequence). The CDR3 has 19 residues. V lost 1 base and J lost 0; bases outside the gene matches: 13. CDR3 nucleotide sequence: TGTGCCAGTAGTATAGTCCCGGGACTAGTTGGGGGCTACCAAGAGACCCAGTACTTC. It encodes CASSIVPGLVGGYQETQYF.

Only one count was recorded for this clone. This rearrangement joins TRBV2 to TRBJ2-1, with 13 bases fitting TRBD2. CDR1 and CDR2 from the germline V gene are SNHLY and FYNNEI. The CDR3 is 15 residues long. J was trimmed by 6 bases and V by 7 bases; bases with no gene match: 6. The CDR3 loop reads CASTRGLAGPNEQFF. The CDR3 bases are TGTGCCAGCACTAGGGGACTAGCGGGACCCAATGAGCAGTTCTTC.

The chain has TRBV28 and TRBJ1-2, with 10 bases matching TRBD1. The CDR3 totals 17 residues. Germline CDR1 and CDR2: MDHEN and SYDVKM. V lost 0 bases and J lost 8; bases outside the gene matches: 12. As DNA, the CDR3 is TGTGCCAGCAGTTTATGGAAGTTCTTGACAGGGGGCCGGGGCTACACCTTC. As protein: CASSLWKFLTGGRGYTF.

The chain is built from TRBV27 and TRBJ1-2; D might be TRBD1 (6 bases). Trimming pared 11 bases from V and 6 bases from J, leaving 16 bases between. Germline V gene data show CDR1 as MNHEY and CDR2 as SMNVEV (reference sequence). This CDR3 has 12 amino acids. DNA for the CDR3: TGTGCCGCCCTCGTAGGGGACAATGGCTACACCTTC. Protein: CAALVGDNGYTF.

This sequence joins TRBV7-2 and TRBJ2-1, with a possible D match to TRBD2 (6 bases). Germline V gene sequence: CDR1 SGHTA, CDR2 FQGNSA. The CDR3 length is 13 residues. The V and J ends lost 3 bases and 10 bases respectively, with 13 bases between them. CDR3 region: CASSFLLAPEQFF. The CDR3 DNA is TGTGCCAGCAGCTTTTTACTAGCCCCGGAGCAGTTCTTC.

The chain employs TRBV9 and TRBJ1-3; D uncertain. Deletions cut 4 bases from V and 0 bases from J, with 14 bases between. The germline V gene encodes CDR1 SGDLS and CDR2 YYNGEE. This CDR3 spans 16 amino acids. The CDR3 is CASSPALGVSGNTIYF. Written as DNA, the CDR3 is TGTGCCAGCAGCCCAGCGTTAGGAGTCTCTGGAAACACCATATATTTT.

There are a few counts of this clone. The V and J genes are TRBV19 and TRBJ2-7; tentatively, D is TRBD1 (6 bases). The CDR3 contains 13 residues. Germline loops: CDR1 LNHDA, CDR2 SQIVND (reference sequence). Trimming took off 6 bases at V and 0 bases at J, with 9 bases between the two ends. This CDR3 reads CASSRGGSYEQYF. The CDR3 DNA follows: TGTGCCAGTAGCCGAGGGGGCTCCTACGAGCAGTACTTC.

The chain is built from TRBV30 and TRBJ1-4, with D maybe TRBD1 (5 bases). The length of the CDR3 is 14 residues. With 4 bases removed from V and 7 bases from J, the gap between germline ends came to 16 bases. Germline assignment: CDR1 GTSNPN and CDR2 SVGIG (reference sequence). The CDR3 here is CAWKYPGLGEKLFF. The CDR3 coding sequence is TGTGCCTGGAAATATCCGGGACTGGGTGAAAAACTGTTTTTT.

The chain couples TRBV6-5 to TRBJ1-2; D unclear. This CDR3 contains 11 residues. The V end was cut by 4 bases, the J end by 7 bases, with 7 bases between. Germline loops: CDR1 MNHEY, CDR2 SVGAGI. The CDR3 coding sequence is TGTGCCAGCAGTTCGGGGATTGGCTACACCTTC. This encodes CASSSGIGYTF.

This chain connects TRBV6-4 to TRBJ2-2; TRBD2 aligns across 8 bases. The CDR3 sequence is 16 residues long. Germline CDR1 reads MRHNA; CDR2 reads SNTAGT. Trimming at V came to 4 bases and at J to 4 bases, leaving 8 bases not matched to a gene. CDR3 DNA: TGTGCCAGCAGTGCTATCCCTAGCGGGCGCACCGGGGAGCTGTTTTTT. Translated, it gives CASSAIPSGRTGELFF.

The DNA of the CDR3 is TGTGCCAGCAGCCGGACTAGCGGACCCTACGAGCAGTACTTC. As protein: CASSRTSGPYEQYF. The V call is TRBV6-5, the J call TRBJ2-7, with 10 bases fitting TRBD2. The trim removed 6 bases at V and 2 bases at J, leaving 4 bases unmatched. The CDR3 contains 14 residues. Germline V gene lookup returns CDR1 MNHEY and CDR2 SVGAGI.